Listed below are T cell receptor beta chains from one sample, sequenced in a study of circulating tumor DNA in untreated peripheral T-cell lymphoma. Using immunoSEQ multiplex PCR, the repertoire was profiled, and TCRdb retains in-frame clones only, with some absent. The sample contains thousands of clones, roughly 80% of which appear only once. The sequenced sample consisted of tumor tissue. All receptors derive from a human donor with peripheral T-cell lymphoma. CDR3s include the opening cysteine and the closing phenylalanine or tryptophan.

V gene	CDR3 protein
TRBV11-3	CASSLGTGSSSYNEQFF
TRBV28	CASTPLGRVETQYF
TRBV23-1	CASSQDQATGTQYF
TRBV6-8	CASRRSSEETQYF
TRBV30	CAWSVNGGRNSPLHF
TRBV19	CASSSSNHSPLHF
TRBV29-1	CSVERTGYGYTF
TRBV7-2	CASSPEPAETQYF
TRBV12-5	CASGLVSVANEQFF
TRBV25-1	CASSEPGTEVIDGYTF
TRBV28	CVSSPGQGYGYTF
TRBV6-8	CASSYIERGPGYTF
TRBV6-8	CASTPGPDQPQHF
TRBV2	CASSGGGGNQPQHF
TRBV19	CASSSQGTGNTIYF
TRBV18	CASSPQDQGYEQYF
TRBV6-7	CASGRGRDTQYF
TRBV29-1	CSVDNLNTEAFF
TRBV19	CASRPQGQNTQYF
TRBV6-8	CASRKTGDNYGYTF
TRBV29-1	CSVEDRVSMDTEAFF
TRBV10-2	CASCLDRAEQPQHF
TRBV11-3	CASSLIGLHPTNTGELFF
TRBV18	CASSPQRGRSTEAFF
TRBV15	CATSRASGLAGANKQFF
TRBV19	CASRGFSNQPQHF
TRBV12-2	CATARGGYTDTQYF
TRBV19	CASSIPRTGAYGYTF
TRBV28	CASSGNGDEQYF
TRBV6-8	CASSYGGREGDGYTF
TRBV9	CASSLETGVNSPLHF
TRBV4-1	CASSQEDGLMETQYF
TRBV5-1	CASTVSGGASNEKLFF
TRBV28	CASQGGFGNQPQHF
TRBV28	CASSLMAPQAGGLFF
TRBV7-2	CASSLSARGEAFF
TRBV29-1	CSVRGTGGNTEAFF
TRBV18	CASSPRRTMNTEAFF